Each of the 13 T cell receptor beta chains below was sequenced from the same sample in a study of cytomegalovirus exposure and HLA in healthy donors. Researchers ran the PCR with 60 Vbeta and 13 Jbeta primers. Using immunoSEQ multiplex PCR, the repertoire was profiled, and TCRdb retains in-frame clones only, with some absent. The data show about 160,000 clones, around 80% seen once. Sequencing was carried out using PBMCs. The receptors shown here come from a male donor in good health and CMV-seropositive.

The V and J genes are TRBV7-9 and TRBJ2-3; 8 bases are shared with TRBD1. Germline V gene sequence: CDR1 SEHNR, CDR2 FQNEAQ (reference sequence). CDR3 size: 12 residues. V was pared by 7 bases and J by 6 bases, with 3 bases of the junction left unmatched. CDR3 region: CASTRGQDTQYF. CDR3 coding DNA: TGTGCCAGCACCAGGGGGCAGGATACGCAGTATTTT.

The CDR3 DNA is TGTGCCATCTCCCAGGGAAACTATGGCTACACCTTC. Translation: CAISQGNYGYTF. The chain is built from TRBV10-3 and TRBJ1-2; maybe TRBD1 (5 bases). Per the germline V gene, CDR1 is ENHRY and CDR2 is SYGVKD. V was pared by 8 bases and J by 2 bases, with 9 bases between. The length of the CDR3 is 12 residues.

CDR3 DNA: TGTGCCACCAGCAGAGATTTTCGGAGGCAGTATTTT. It codes for CATSRDFRRQYF. The V gene is TRBV15, the J gene TRBJ2-3; no reliable D call. This CDR3 has 12 amino acids. Germline assignment: CDR1 LNHNV and CDR2 YYDKDF (reference sequence). V was trimmed by 0 bases and J by 11 bases, leaving 9 bases between them.

The rearrangement links TRBV6-1 to TRBJ2-1; 9 bases agree with TRBD1. V lost 6 bases to trimming and J lost 3 bases; unmatched junction nucleotides: 6. Germline V gene data show CDR1 as MNHNS and CDR2 as SASEGT. This CDR3 comprises 15 residues. The CDR3 loop reads CASSVGTGNYNEQFF. CDR3 DNA sequence: TGTGCCAGCAGCGTAGGGACAGGGAACTACAATGAGCAGTTCTTC.

V usage is TRBV28 and J usage is TRBJ1-1, with a weak D call TRBD1 (5 bases). The CDR3 covers 14 residues. The germline V gene has CDR1 MDHEN and CDR2 SYDVKM. Trimming took 1 base from V and 6 from J, leaving 12 bases between them. The CDR3 bases are TGTGCCAGCAGTTTATCCGGCGGGGGGGCTGAAGCTTTCTTT. It encodes CASSLSGGGAEAFF.

The V gene is TRBV6-5, the J gene TRBJ2-3; D is ambiguous. The germline gives CDR1 MNHEY, CDR2 SVGAGI. Trimming took 6 bases from V and 4 from J, leaving 8 bases between them. This CDR3 has 12 amino acids. The CDR3 DNA reads TGTGCCAGCAGCGCAGGCGCAGATACGCAGTATTTT. It codes for CASSAGADTQYF.

V usage is TRBV5-1 and J usage is TRBJ2-1; D unresolved. Trimming pared 1 base from V and 0 bases from J, leaving 11 bases between. Looked up from germline, CDR1 is SGHRS and CDR2 is YFSETQ. CDR3 length: 16 residues. CDR3: CASSLIGSSSYNEQFF. CDR3 sequence (DNA): TGCGCCAGCAGCTTGATCGGTAGTAGCTCCTACAATGAGCAGTTCTTC.

This clone was seen only once. This sample includes further DNA sequences coding for the same CDR3. The chain recombines TRBV6-5 with TRBJ2-1, with TRBD2 matching 11 bases. V trimming: 6 bases; J trimming: 5 bases; junction bases outside the gene matches: 6. This CDR3 has 15 residues. Germline assignment: CDR1 MNHEY and CDR2 SVGAGI. CDR3 sequence reads: CASSSLAGGDNEQFF. The CDR3 DNA follows: TGTGCCAGCAGCTCGCTAGCGGGAGGTGACAATGAGCAGTTCTTC.

V usage is TRBV6-1 and J usage is TRBJ1-6, with 7 nucleotides matching TRBD1. Germline V gene sequence: CDR1 MNHNS, CDR2 SASEGT. J was trimmed by 7 bases and V by 6 bases; bases with no gene match: 3. The CDR3 has 13 residues. In nucleotides, the CDR3 is TGTGCCAGCAGCCGGGACAGCAATTCACCCCTCCACTTT. This gives the protein CASSRDSNSPLHF.

This clone was recorded a few times. CDR3 loop: CASSPGTPNQPQHF. DNA for the CDR3: TGTGCCAGCAGCCCCGGGACTCCCAATCAGCCCCAGCATTTT. The chain joins TRBV7-2 to TRBJ1-5; D is perhaps TRBD1 (5 bases). Trimming pared 5 bases from V and 3 bases from J, leaving 11 bases between. The CDR3 spans 14 residues. Germline loops: CDR1 SGHTA, CDR2 FQGNSA.

This chain links TRBV16 with TRBJ2-1; no clear D gene. V was pared by 0 bases and J by 1 base, with 4 bases between. Germline lookup yields CDR1 KGHSY and CDR2 FQNENV. This CDR3 contains 14 residues. This CDR3 is CASSQSQSYNEQFF. The CDR3 DNA follows: TGTGCCAGCAGCCAATCTCAGTCCTACAATGAGCAGTTCTTC.

This chain connects TRBV7-9 to TRBJ2-1; 11 nucleotides agree with TRBD2. Germline V gene data show CDR1 as SEHNR and CDR2 as FQNEAQ (reference sequence). The CDR3 length is 15 residues. V lost 6 bases, J lost 2 bases, and 3 bases stayed unmatched. The CDR3 bases are TGTGCCAGCAGGGGTAGCGGGAGGGCCTACAATGAGCAGTTCTTC. This gives the protein CASRGSGRAYNEQFF.

The chain combines TRBV11-1 with TRBJ1-4; the match to TRBD1 covers 10 bases. The germline CDR1 and CDR2 sequences are SGHAT and FQDESV (reference sequence). V dropped 3 bases and J dropped 6; count of bases not matched to a gene: 4. The CDR3 runs 15 residues. The CDR3 nucleotides are TGTGCCAGCAGCTTTACCGGGACAGGGGATGAAAAACTGTTTTTT. It specifies CASSFTGTGDEKLFF.